The sequence of this T cell receptor beta chain was determined in a study of blood T cell repertoires in COVID-19. Turning to this clone: This sample includes further DNA sequences coding for the same CDR3.

This table comes from immunoSEQ multiplex PCR, and its TCRdb copy is limited to in-frame clones, with some not included. The sample includes 150,000 to 200,000 clones, 88% of them seen just once. The germline V and J ends were trimmed by 3 bases and 3 bases, with 7 bases remaining between them. The CDR3 is made up of 13 amino acids. The germline V gene has CDR1 LNHDA and CDR2 SQIVND (reference sequence). The source material was peripheral blood. The gene calls are TRBV19 and TRBJ2-3; D is unclear. This clonotype was sampled from a man in his forties with active or convalescent COVID-19. The CDR3 DNA is TGTGCCAGTAGTATTGGTAGAACAGATACGCAGTATTTT. Its translation is CASSIGRTDTQYF.